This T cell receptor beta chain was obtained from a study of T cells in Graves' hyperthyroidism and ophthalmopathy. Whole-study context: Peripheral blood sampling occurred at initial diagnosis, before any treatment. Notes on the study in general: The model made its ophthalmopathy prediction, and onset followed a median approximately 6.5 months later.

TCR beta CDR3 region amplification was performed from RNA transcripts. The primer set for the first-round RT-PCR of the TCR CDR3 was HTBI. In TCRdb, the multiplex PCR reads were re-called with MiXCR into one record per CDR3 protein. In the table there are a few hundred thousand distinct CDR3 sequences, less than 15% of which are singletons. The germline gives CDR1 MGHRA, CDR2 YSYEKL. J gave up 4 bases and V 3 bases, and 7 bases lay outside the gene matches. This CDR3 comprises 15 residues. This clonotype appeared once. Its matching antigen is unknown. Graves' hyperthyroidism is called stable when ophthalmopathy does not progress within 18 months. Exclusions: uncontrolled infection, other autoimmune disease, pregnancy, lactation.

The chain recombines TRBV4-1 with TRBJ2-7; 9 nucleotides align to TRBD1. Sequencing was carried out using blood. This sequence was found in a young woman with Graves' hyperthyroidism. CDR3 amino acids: CASSHHGTGSYEQYF. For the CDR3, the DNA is TGCGCCAGCAGCCATCACGGGACAGGGTCATACGAGCAGTACTTC.